This T cell receptor (beta chain) was identified during a study of T-cell reconstitution after alpha-beta-depleted transplantation in children. Study outcomes and limitations: Surviving thymic progenitors and recipient T cells were the source of high TCRbeta diversity at day 60 in some patients. The main origin of T-cell counts and diversity one year after transplant was newly produced T cells.

A library of TCRbeta sequences, prepared with unique molecular identifiers, was generated. TCRdb re-derived calls from the PCR reads in MiXCR, one entry per CDR3 protein. The table has 400,000 to 450,000 distinct CDR3 sequences, 43% seen once. The sample holds many counts of this clonotype. Its antigen is currently unknown. This CDR3 region has 14 residues. The V and J ends lost 4 bases and 0 bases respectively, with 13 bases between them. The V gene's germline CDR1 is SQVTM and CDR2 ANQGSEA. V usage is TRBV29-1 and J usage is TRBJ2-7; possibly TRBD1 for D (6 bases). The source was PBMCs, collected before TCRalphabeta/CD19-depleted stem cell transplant. The sequence was collected from a girl aged 2 to 9 with aplastic anemia, due to receive a stem cell transplant. The CDR3 DNA reads as TGCAGCGTTGTGCAGGGGCCTTTCTCCTACGAGCAGTACTTC. It translates to CSVVQGPFSYEQYF.